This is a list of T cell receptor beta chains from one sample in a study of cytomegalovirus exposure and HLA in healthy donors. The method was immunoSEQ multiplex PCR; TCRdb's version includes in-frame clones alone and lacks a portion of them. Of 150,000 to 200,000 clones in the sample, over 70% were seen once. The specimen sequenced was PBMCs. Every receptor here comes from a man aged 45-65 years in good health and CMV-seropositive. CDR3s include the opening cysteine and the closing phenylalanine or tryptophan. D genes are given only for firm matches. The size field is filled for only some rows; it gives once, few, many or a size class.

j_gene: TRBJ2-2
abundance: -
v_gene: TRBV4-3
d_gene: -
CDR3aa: CASSQSSKDTGELFF
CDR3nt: TGCGCCAGCAGCCAATCTAGCAAGGACACCGGGGAGCTGTTTTTT

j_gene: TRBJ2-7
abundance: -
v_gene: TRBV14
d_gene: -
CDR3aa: CASSQWASSYEQYF
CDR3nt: TGTGCCAGCAGCCAGTGGGCCAGCTCCTACGAGCAGTACTTC

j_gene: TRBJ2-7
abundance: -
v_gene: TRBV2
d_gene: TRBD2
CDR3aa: CASTSARGVSYEQYF
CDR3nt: TGTGCCAGCACCTCAGCGCGGGGGGTTTCCTACGAGCAGTACTTC

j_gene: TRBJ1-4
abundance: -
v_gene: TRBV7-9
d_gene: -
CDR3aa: CATKPRAGATNEKLFF
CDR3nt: TGTGCAACCAAGCCCAGGGCAGGGGCGACTAATGAAAAACTGTTTTTT

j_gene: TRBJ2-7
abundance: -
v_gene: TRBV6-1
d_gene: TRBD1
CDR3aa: CASRPGQGPYEQYF
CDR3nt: TGTGCCAGCAGACCGGGACAGGGGCCCTACGAGCAGTACTTC

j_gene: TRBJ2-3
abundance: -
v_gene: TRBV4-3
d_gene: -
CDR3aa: CASSQEESSMDTQYF
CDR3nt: TGCGCCAGCAGCCAAGAGGAGAGTAGCATGGATACGCAGTATTTT

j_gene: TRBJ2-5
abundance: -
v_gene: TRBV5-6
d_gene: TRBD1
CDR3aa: CASSFDLTGSRETQYF
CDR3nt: TGTGCCAGCAGCTTTGATTTGACAGGGTCACGGGAGACCCAGTACTTC

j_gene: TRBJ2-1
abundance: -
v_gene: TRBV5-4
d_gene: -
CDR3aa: CASSLGPTSSNEQFF
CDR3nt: TGTGCCAGCAGCTTGGGACCCACCTCTAGCAATGAGCAGTTCTTC

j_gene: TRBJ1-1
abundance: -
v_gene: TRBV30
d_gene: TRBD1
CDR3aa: CAWGDSFTEAFF
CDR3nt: TGTGCCTGGGGGGACAGTTTCACTGAAGCTTTCTTT

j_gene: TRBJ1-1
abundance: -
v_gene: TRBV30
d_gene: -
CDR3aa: CAWSRQPKSFEAFF
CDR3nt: TGTGCCTGGAGCAGACAGCCCAAGAGTTTCGAAGCTTTCTTT

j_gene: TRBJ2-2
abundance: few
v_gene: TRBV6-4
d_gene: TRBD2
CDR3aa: CASSDSSGRPGELFF
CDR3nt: TGTGCCAGCAGTGACTCTAGCGGGAGGCCCGGGGAGCTGTTTTTT

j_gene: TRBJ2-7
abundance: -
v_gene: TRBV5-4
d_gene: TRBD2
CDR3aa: CASSFPTSGAYEQYF
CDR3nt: TGTGCCAGCAGCTTTCCGACTAGCGGAGCGTACGAGCAGTACTTC

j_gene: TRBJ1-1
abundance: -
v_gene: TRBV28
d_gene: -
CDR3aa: CASVGPTMEAFF
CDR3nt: TGTGCCAGCGTTGGGCCCACGATGGAAGCTTTCTTT

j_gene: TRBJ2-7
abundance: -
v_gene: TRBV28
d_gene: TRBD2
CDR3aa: CASSEPGLAGETGEQYF
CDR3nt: TGTGCCAGCAGTGAGCCGGGACTAGCGGGAGAAACCGGCGAGCAGTACTTC

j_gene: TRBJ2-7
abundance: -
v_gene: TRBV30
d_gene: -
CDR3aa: CAWDTGGAYEQYF
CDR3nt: TGTGCCTGGGATACAGGGGGGGCCTACGAGCAGTACTTC

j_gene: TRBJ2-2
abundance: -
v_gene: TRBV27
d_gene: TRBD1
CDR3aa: CASRPPPATGITGELFF
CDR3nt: TGTGCCAGCAGGCCTCCCCCCGCGACAGGGATCACCGGGGAGCTGTTTTTT

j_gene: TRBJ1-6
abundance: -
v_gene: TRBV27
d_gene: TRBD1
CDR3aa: CASSSRGQSPLHF
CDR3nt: TGTGCCAGCAGTTCTAGGGGGCAATCACCCCTCCACTTT

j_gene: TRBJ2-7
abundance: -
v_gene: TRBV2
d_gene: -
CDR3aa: CASSGTGETYEQYF
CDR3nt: TGTGCCAGCAGTGGGACTGGGGAGACCTACGAGCAGTACTTC

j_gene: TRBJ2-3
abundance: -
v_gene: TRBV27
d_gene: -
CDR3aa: CASSLERPATDTQYF
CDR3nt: TGTGCCAGCAGTTTAGAGAGGCCGGCCACAGATACGCAGTATTTT

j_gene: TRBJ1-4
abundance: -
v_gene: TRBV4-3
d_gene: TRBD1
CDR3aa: CASSPTGATNEKLFF
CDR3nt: TGCGCCAGCAGCCCCACAGGGGCAACTAATGAAAAACTGTTTTTT

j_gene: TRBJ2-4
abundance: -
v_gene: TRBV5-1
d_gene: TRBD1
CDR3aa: CASSLEGQGYNIQYF
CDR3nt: TGCGCCAGCAGCTTGGAGGGACAGGGGTACAACATTCAGTACTTC

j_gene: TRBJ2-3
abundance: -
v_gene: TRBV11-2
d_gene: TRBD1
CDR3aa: CASSRDRDSTQYF
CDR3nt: TGTGCCAGCAGCCGCGACAGGGATAGTACGCAGTATTTT

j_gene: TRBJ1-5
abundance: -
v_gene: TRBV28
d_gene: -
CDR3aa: CASSFYNQPQHF
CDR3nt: TGTGCCAGCAGTTTTTATAATCAGCCCCAGCATTTT

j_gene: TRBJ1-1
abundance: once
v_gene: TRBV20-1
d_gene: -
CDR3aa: CSASGPAEAFF
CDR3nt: TGCAGTGCTAGTGGGCCCGCGGAAGCTTTCTTT

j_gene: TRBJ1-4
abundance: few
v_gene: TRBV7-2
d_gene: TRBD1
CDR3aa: CASSGWTGVGEKLFF
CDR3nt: TGTGCCAGCAGCGGTTGGACAGGGGTCGGGGAAAAACTGTTTTTT

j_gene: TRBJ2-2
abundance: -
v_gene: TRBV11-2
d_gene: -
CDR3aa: CASSLVVVAGELFF
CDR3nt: TGTGCCAGCAGCTTAGTAGTAGTGGCCGGGGAGCTGTTTTTT

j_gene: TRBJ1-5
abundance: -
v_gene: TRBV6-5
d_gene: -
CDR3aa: CASSYREGQPQHF
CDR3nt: TGTGCCAGCAGTTACAGGGAGGGGCAGCCCCAGCATTTT

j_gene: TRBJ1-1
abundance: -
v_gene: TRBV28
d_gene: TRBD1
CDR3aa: CASGGQVGTEAFF
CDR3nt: TGTGCCAGCGGGGGACAGGTGGGCACTGAAGCTTTCTTT

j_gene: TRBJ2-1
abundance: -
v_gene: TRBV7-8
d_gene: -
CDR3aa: CASSLGGREQFF
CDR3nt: TGTGCCAGCAGCTTAGGAGGGCGGGAGCAGTTCTTC

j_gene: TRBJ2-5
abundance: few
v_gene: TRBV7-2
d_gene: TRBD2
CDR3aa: CASSRAGGSETQYF
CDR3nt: TGTGCCAGCAGCAGAGCGGGAGGCTCCGAGACCCAGTACTTC

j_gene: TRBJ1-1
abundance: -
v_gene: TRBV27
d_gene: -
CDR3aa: CASSFAGSTEAFF
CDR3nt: TGTGCCAGCAGTTTCGCGGGGTCGACTGAAGCTTTCTTT

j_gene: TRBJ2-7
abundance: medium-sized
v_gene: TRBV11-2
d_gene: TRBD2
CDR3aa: CASSYLTSPGKQYF
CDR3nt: TGTGCCAGCAGCTACCTGACTAGCCCTGGCAAGCAGTACTTC

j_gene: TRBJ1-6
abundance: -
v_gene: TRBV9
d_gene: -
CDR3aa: CASSHYRDSPLHF
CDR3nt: TGTGCCAGCAGCCACTACAGGGATTCACCCCTCCACTTT

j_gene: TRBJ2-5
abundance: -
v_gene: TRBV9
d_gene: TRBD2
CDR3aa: CASSVDIAGGYQETQYF
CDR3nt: TGTGCCAGCAGCGTAGATATCGCGGGGGGGTACCAAGAGACCCAGTACTTC

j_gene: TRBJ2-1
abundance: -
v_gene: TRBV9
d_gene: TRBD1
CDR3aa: CASSPLTGVNEQFF
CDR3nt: TGTGCCAGCAGCCCCTTGACAGGGGTGAATGAGCAGTTCTTC

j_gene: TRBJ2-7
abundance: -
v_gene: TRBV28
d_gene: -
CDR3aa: CASSSLYEQYF
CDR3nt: TGTGCCAGCAGTTCCCTGTACGAGCAGTACTTC

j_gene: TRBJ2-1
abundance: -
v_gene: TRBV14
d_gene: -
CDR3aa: CASSHPGGAHEQFF
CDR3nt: TGTGCCAGCAGCCACCCTGGAGGCGCCCATGAGCAGTTCTTC

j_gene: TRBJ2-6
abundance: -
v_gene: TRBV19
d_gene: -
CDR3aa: CASSPSGIFYGANVLTF
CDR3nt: TGTGCCAGTAGTCCCTCAGGGATTTTTTATGGGGCCAACGTCCTGACTTTC

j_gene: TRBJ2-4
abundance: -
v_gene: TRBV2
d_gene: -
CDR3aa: CASSAQGSAKNIQYF
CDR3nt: TGTGCCAGCAGTGCACAGGGATCAGCCAAAAACATTCAGTACTTC

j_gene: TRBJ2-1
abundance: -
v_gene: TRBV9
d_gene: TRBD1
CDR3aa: CASSRQGALNNEQFF
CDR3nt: TGTGCCAGCAGTCGACAGGGGGCCCTCAACAATGAGCAGTTCTTC

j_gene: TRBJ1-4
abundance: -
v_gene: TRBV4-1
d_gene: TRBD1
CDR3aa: CASSQGQGATNEKLFF
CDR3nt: TGCGCCAGCAGCCAGGGACAGGGTGCAACTAATGAAAAACTGTTTTTT

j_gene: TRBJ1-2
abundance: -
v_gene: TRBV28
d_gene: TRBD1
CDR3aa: CASTGQINYGYTF
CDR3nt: TGTGCCAGCACGGGACAGATTAACTATGGCTACACCTTC

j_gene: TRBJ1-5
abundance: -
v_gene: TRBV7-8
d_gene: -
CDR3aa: CASSNAREYSNQPQHF
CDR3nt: TGTGCCAGCAGCAACGCCAGGGAATATAGCAATCAGCCCCAGCATTTT

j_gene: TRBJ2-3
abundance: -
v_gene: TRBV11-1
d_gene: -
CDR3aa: CASSLYPTDTQYF
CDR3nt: TGTGCCAGCAGCTTATATCCCACAGATACGCAGTATTTT

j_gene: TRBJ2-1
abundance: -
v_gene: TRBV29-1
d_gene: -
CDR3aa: CSAYRENEQFF
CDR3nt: TGCAGCGCGTACAGGGAAAATGAGCAGTTCTTC

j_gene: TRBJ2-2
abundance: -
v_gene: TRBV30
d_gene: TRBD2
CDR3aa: CAWSGLAENTGELFF
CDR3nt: TGTGCCTGGAGTGGACTAGCGGAGAACACCGGGGAGCTGTTTTTT

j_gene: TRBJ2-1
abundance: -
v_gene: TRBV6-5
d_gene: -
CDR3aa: CASSYYQLGNEQFF
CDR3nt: TGTGCCAGCAGTTACTACCAACTAGGCAATGAGCAGTTCTTC

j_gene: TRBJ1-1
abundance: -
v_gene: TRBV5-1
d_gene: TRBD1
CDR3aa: CASSLEGGEGNTEAFF
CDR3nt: TGCGCCAGCAGCTTGGAAGGGGGCGAAGGGAACACTGAAGCTTTCTTT

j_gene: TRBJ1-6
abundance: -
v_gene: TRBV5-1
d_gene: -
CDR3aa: CASSTWTLKDDSPLHF
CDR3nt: TGCGCCAGCAGCACATGGACTCTGAAGGATGACTCACCCCTCCACTTT

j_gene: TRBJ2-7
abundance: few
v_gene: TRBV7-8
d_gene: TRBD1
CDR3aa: CASSLAGQGVYEQYF
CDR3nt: TGTGCCAGCAGCTTAGCGGGGCAGGGGGTCTACGAGCAGTACTTC

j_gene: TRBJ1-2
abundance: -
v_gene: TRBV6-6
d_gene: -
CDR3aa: CASSYQVDGYTF
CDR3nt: TGTGCCAGCAGCTATCAGGTAGACGGCTACACCTTC

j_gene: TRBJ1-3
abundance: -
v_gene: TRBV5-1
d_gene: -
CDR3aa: CASSPGGNSGNTIYF
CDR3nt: TGCGCCAGCAGCCCCGGGGGGAACTCTGGAAACACCATATATTTT

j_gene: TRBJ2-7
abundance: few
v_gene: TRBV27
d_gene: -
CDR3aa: CASSPSYEQYF
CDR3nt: TGTGCCAGCAGTCCTTCCTACGAGCAGTACTTC

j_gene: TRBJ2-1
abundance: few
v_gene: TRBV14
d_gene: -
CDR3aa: CASSQGGWWDEQFF
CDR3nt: TGTGCCAGCAGCCAAGGAGGCTGGTGGGATGAGCAGTTCTTC